This T cell receptor beta chain was sequenced in a study of regulatory T cells in long-lasting Graves disease. For the study at large: A definition of persistent Graves' disease required over 5 years of antithyroid drugs plus positive TSH receptor antibodies.

Only a few counts were recorded for this clonotype. As yet, its antigen is unknown. J lost 3 bases, V lost 3 bases, and 5 bases had no gene match. Germline CDR1 ENHRY, CDR2 SYGVKD. This CDR3 contains 14 residues. To make TCR beta libraries, researchers used iRepertoire HTBI primers and Arm-PCR of CDR3 regions. TCRdb re-called the multiplex PCR reads with MiXCR, one entry per CDR3 protein. The top ten hold roughly 30% of the sample, which has roughly 450,000 distinct CDR3 sequences, 23% seen once. Time point described: persistent/refractory GD, antithyroid drugs over 5 years with positive TRAb. With RNA extracted from PBMCs as input, the TCR library was made. Study observations and caveats: Persistent disease was associated with favored TRBV28 usage and with favored use of TRBJ1-2 and TRBJ2-5.

Material: peripheral blood mononuclear cells (PBMCs), obtained when the disease was refractory, from a patient treated with antithyroid drugs. This sequence joins TRBV10-3 and TRBJ2-7, with 7 positions matching TRBD1. This sequence originates from a female donor with Graves disease. CDR3: CAISDGRGYYEQYF. The CDR3 coding sequence is TGTGCCATCAGTGACGGCAGGGGGTACTACGAGCAGTACTTC.